These 18 T cell receptor beta chains originate from one sample sequenced in a study of blood T cell repertoires in COVID-19. Sequenced by immunoSEQ multiplex PCR; TCRdb stores in-frame clones only, minus some. The table lists approximately 100,000 clones, about 91% of them singletons, with around 16% in the top ten. Sequencing input: peripheral blood. Source of these receptors: a man aged 45-65 years with acute or convalescent COVID-19.

The genes are TRBV28 and TRBJ1-1; TRBD1 might be the D (5 bases). This CDR3 region has 12 residues. CDR1 and CDR2 (germline): MDHEN, SYDVKM. The ends were cut back, 6 bases at V and 6 bases at J, with 11 bases in the middle. The CDR3 nucleotides read TGTGCCAGCAGCTCAGGGCCATCTGAAGCTTTCTTT. Translation: CASSSGPSEAFF.

The chain uses TRBV15 and TRBJ1-1; TRBD1 matches 11 bases. This CDR3 has 16 amino acids. Losses at the gene ends were 2 bases for V and 4 bases for J; bases not matched to a gene: 6. Germline CDR1 is LNHNV and CDR2 is YYDKDF (reference sequence). The CDR3: CATSRSSGTGGTEAFF. CDR3 nucleotide sequence: TGTGCCACCAGCAGAAGTTCCGGGACAGGGGGCACTGAAGCTTTCTTT.

The chain employs TRBV10-1 and TRBJ1-5; 7 bases are a match to TRBD1. In germline, CDR1 is WNHNN, CDR2 SYGVQD (reference sequence). The CDR3 has 19 residues. V was pared by 7 bases and J by 2 bases, with 20 bases of the junction left unmatched. CDR3 sequence reads: CASTLPTGMAPSGNQPQHF. CDR3 sequence (DNA): TGCGCCAGCACGCTACCGACAGGGATGGCCCCTAGTGGCAATCAGCCCCAGCATTTT.

The chain uses TRBV5-1 and TRBJ1-1, with 7 bases fitting TRBD1. The V segment lost 3 bases and the J segment 10 bases; nucleotides outside the gene matches: 12. Germline V gives CDR1 SGHRS, CDR2 YFSETQ. The CDR3 extends over 14 amino acids. CDR3 protein: CASSSAAGQPGAFF. The CDR3 DNA is TGCGCCAGCAGCTCTGCCGCGGGACAGCCGGGAGCTTTCTTT.

The V gene is TRBV19, the J gene TRBJ1-1; the D gene is possibly TRBD1 (6 bases). Germline-derived CDR1 and CDR2 are LNHDA and SQIVND (reference sequence). Trimming stripped 6 bases from V and 0 bases from J, with 14 bases between. This CDR3 spans 15 amino acids. CDR3: CASRPADSMNTEAFF. DNA of the CDR3: TGTGCCAGTAGGCCCGCGGACAGTATGAACACTGAAGCTTTCTTT.

This rearrangement joins TRBV7-2 to TRBJ1-1; TRBD1 might be the D (5 bases). Germline CDR1 SGHTA, CDR2 FQGNSA. This CDR3 region has 16 residues. The V gene lost 2 bases and the J gene lost 4 bases, with 17 bases spanning the gap. CDR3 nucleotides: TGTGCCAGCAGCTTAACCTCGACAGCCCAGGGCACTGAAGCTTTCTTT. It specifies CASSLTSTAQGTEAFF.

CDR3 loop: CASSQGGGDRPQHF. The CDR3 region has the DNA TGCGCCAGCAGCCAAGGAGGCGGGGATCGACCCCAGCATTTT. V gene TRBV4-1 combines with J gene TRBJ1-5; no reliable D call. The V end was cut by 1 base, the J end by 10 bases, with 14 bases between. The CDR3 extends over 14 amino acids. Germline V gene sequence: CDR1 MGHRA, CDR2 YSYEKL.

CDR3 sequence reads: CASSVTGIIAEAFF. In DNA form, the CDR3 reads TGTGCCAGCAGCGTTACAGGGATCATCGCTGAAGCTTTCTTT. This chain joins TRBV7-2 and TRBJ1-1; D perhaps matches TRBD1 (6 bases). Germline lookup yields CDR1 SGHTA and CDR2 FQGNSA. The CDR3 is 14 amino acids. Deletions cut 5 bases from V and 6 bases from J, with 16 bases between.

The rearrangement uses TRBV7-8 and TRBJ2-7; 8 bases map to TRBD2. This CDR3 is 16 amino acids long. Germline V gene sequence: CDR1 SGHVS, CDR2 FQNEAQ. V shed 4 bases, J shed 7 bases, and the junction held 15 bases outside the gene matches. The CDR3 sequence is CASSSTGGTPLGEQYF. In DNA form, the CDR3 reads TGTGCCAGCAGCTCCACGGGGGGGACACCCTTGGGTGAGCAGTACTTC.

J is TRBJ1-2 and V is TRBV6-5, with TRBD1 as a possible D gene (5 bases). Germline V gene sequence: CDR1 MNHEY, CDR2 SVGAGI. V was cut by 3 bases and J by 11 bases, with 19 bases left in between. This CDR3 is built from 14 residues. The CDR3 loop reads CASSYSFRTGNYTF. CDR3 in DNA: TGTGCCAGCAGTTATAGTTTTCGAACAGGAAATTACACCTTC.

The rearrangement uses TRBV2 and TRBJ2-1; D perhaps matches TRBD2 (5 bases). CDR3 length: 15 amino acids. Looked up from germline, CDR1 is SNHLY and CDR2 is FYNNEI. Trimming took 4 bases from V and 0 from J, leaving 10 bases between them. Here the CDR3 DNA reads TGTGCCAGCAGTGGGACTTCCCCCTCCTACAATGAGCAGTTCTTC. This translates into CASSGTSPSYNEQFF. Filled out from reference TRBV2 and TRBJ2-1, the complete variable domain reads EPEVTQTPSHQVTQMGQEVILRCVPISNHLYFYWYRQILGQKVEFLVSFYNNEISEKSEIFDDQFSVERPDGSNFTLKIRSTKLEDSAMYFCASSGTSPSYNEQFFGPGTRLTVL.

This clone was detected once. The rearrangement joins TRBV3-1 (or the pseudogene TRBV3-2) to TRBJ2-7; TRBD1 might be the D (6 bases). The CDR3 runs 16 residues. Per the germline V gene, CDR1 is LGHDT and CDR2 is YNNKEL (reference sequence). Between the trimmed V and J ends, which lost 0 bases and 1 base, there was a span of 13 bases. The CDR3 bases are TGTGCCAGCAGCCAAGATACCGACAGGAGTTCCTACGAGCAGTACTTC. It yields the protein CASSQDTDRSSYEQYF.

This chain connects TRBV11-2 to TRBJ1-1; D is perhaps TRBD1 (5 bases). Per germline, CDR1 SGHAT and CDR2 FQNNGV. The CDR3 runs to 17 residues. Trimming cost V 1 base and J 3 bases, with 18 bases left between them. CDR3 sequence: CASSLAARDWRDTEAFF. In nucleotides, the CDR3 is TGTGCCAGCAGCTTAGCCGCCAGGGATTGGAGGGACACTGAAGCTTTCTTT.

The count of this clone is one. The V call is TRBV6-2 or TRBV6-3, the J call TRBJ1-2; 7 nucleotides line up with TRBD1. Germline assignment: CDR1 MNHEY and CDR2 SVGEGT. This CDR3 contains 16 residues. V shed 5 bases, J shed 8 bases, and the junction held 17 bases outside the gene matches. Written as DNA, the CDR3 is TGTGCCAGCAGTGACAATCGACAGGGAAAGGGAGGAGGCTACACCTTC. Its translation is CASSDNRQGKGGGYTF.

Written as DNA, the CDR3 is TGTGCCAGCAGGGAGGGGACTGAAGCTTTCTTT. This codes for CASREGTEAFF. The V and J genes are TRBV2 and TRBJ1-1, with D possibly TRBD1 on 5 matching bases. The CDR3 has 11 amino acids. Germline loops: CDR1 SNHLY, CDR2 FYNNEI. The V gene lost 6 bases and the J gene lost 5 bases, with 7 bases spanning the gap.

This rearrangement joins TRBV3-1 (or the pseudogene TRBV3-2) to TRBJ1-2, with 7 bases identical to TRBD1. The V segment lost 0 bases and the J segment 5 bases; nucleotides outside the gene matches: 9. This CDR3 contains 16 residues. Germline CDR1 is LGHDT and CDR2 is YNNKEL (reference sequence). CDR3 in amino acids: CASSQEIGQAGYGYTF. The CDR3 coding sequence is TGTGCCAGCAGCCAAGAGATAGGACAGGCCGGGTATGGCTACACCTTC.

V gene TRBV12-5 combines with J gene TRBJ1-3; D call uncertain. The CDR3 sequence is 14 residues long. CDR1 is LGHNT, CDR2 FRNRAP, per germline. V was pared by 9 bases and J by 0 bases, with 12 bases between. The CDR3 DNA is TGTGCTAGCGCTAAGAGTAGCTCTGGAAACACCATATATTTT. It translates to CASAKSSSGNTIYF.

The rearrangement links TRBV5-1 to TRBJ2-5; TRBD1 matches at 8 bases. V lost 2 bases to trimming and J lost 2 bases; unmatched junction nucleotides: 5. Germline CDR1 and CDR2: SGHRS and YFSETQ. This CDR3 region has 15 residues. Here the CDR3 reads CASSFRDRRQETQYF. The CDR3 nucleotides read TGCGCCAGCAGCTTCCGGGACAGGAGGCAAGAGACCCAGTACTTC.